This T cell receptor beta chain was captured by sequencing in a study of OX40 agonist ivuxolimab in advanced cancers. General study results and limits: On average, CD8+ T cells had more expanded clones than CD4+.

Comments on this clone: Its antigen is not identified.

The ends lost 3 bases at V and 6 bases at J; junction bases unmatched: 10. Germline lookup yields CDR1 MDHEN and CDR2 SYDVKM. CDR3 length equals 16 residues. The table came from immunoSEQ multiplex PCR; TCRdb's copy has only in-frame clones and leaves some out. The sample records about 56,000 clones, 80% to 90% being singletons. The receptor's source is an adult with an advanced solid tumor such as melanoma, head and neck, liver or kidney cancer. This specimen consisted of CD4+ or CD8+ T cells sorted from blood, obtained in a trial of the OX40 agonist ivuxolimab. This rearrangement joins TRBV28 to TRBJ1-1; 10 nucleotides align to TRBD1. CDR3 region: CASSFSGQGDFAEAFF. The CDR3 DNA follows: TGTGCCAGCAGTTTTTCTGGACAGGGGGATTTCGCTGAAGCTTTCTTT.